This is a list of T cell receptor beta chains from one sample in a study of blood T cell repertoires in COVID-19. The repertoire was sequenced with immunoSEQ multiplex PCR; TCRdb's copy has only in-frame clones and lacks some. The table records tens of thousands of clones, 75% to 90% of them present only once. Sequencing input: peripheral blood. The receptor source for this set is an elderly woman with active or convalescent COVID-19. CDR3s include the opening cysteine and the closing phenylalanine or tryptophan. Rows may omit the clone size; those that give it use once, few, many or a size class.

j_call: TRBJ2-3; v_call: TRBV5-1; clone_size: .; cdr3_aa: CASSPPQLAGGTDTQYF
j_call: TRBJ2-4; v_call: TRBV2; clone_size: .; cdr3_aa: CASGLPGLAAAKNIQYF
j_call: TRBJ2-2; v_call: TRBV14; clone_size: .; cdr3_aa: CASSQALAGNTGELFF
j_call: TRBJ2-2; v_call: TRBV6-4; clone_size: .; cdr3_aa: CATSDRPQPSGELFF
j_call: TRBJ2-7; v_call: TRBV19; clone_size: .; cdr3_aa: CASSIATGGTPYEQYF
j_call: TRBJ2-2; v_call: TRBV7-2; clone_size: once; cdr3_aa: CASSFQGAGTGELFF
j_call: TRBJ2-2; v_call: TRBV6-4; clone_size: .; cdr3_aa: CASSVQGTGELFF
j_call: TRBJ2-3; v_call: TRBV7-2; clone_size: .; cdr3_aa: CASSTSGSATDTQYF
j_call: TRBJ1-4; v_call: TRBV5-1; clone_size: .; cdr3_aa: CASSPGQLTEKLFF
j_call: TRBJ2-3; v_call: TRBV4-2; clone_size: .; cdr3_aa: CASSQDGTGGTDTQYF
j_call: TRBJ2-7; v_call: TRBV6-5; clone_size: .; cdr3_aa: CASSLGQAAYEQYF
j_call: TRBJ1-2; v_call: TRBV18; clone_size: .; cdr3_aa: CASSPPDFGTGSNYGYTF
j_call: TRBJ1-6; v_call: TRBV7-8; clone_size: many; cdr3_aa: CASSFGSVNSPLHF
j_call: TRBJ1-2; v_call: TRBV7-9; clone_size: .; cdr3_aa: CASSSSGLGGYYGYTF
j_call: TRBJ2-7; v_call: TRBV7-2; clone_size: .; cdr3_aa: CASSSLQGREQYF
j_call: TRBJ2-1; v_call: TRBV5-1; clone_size: .; cdr3_aa: CASSLVGSGGNEQFF
j_call: TRBJ2-5; v_call: TRBV28; clone_size: once; cdr3_aa: CASSKGGTEETQYF
j_call: TRBJ2-2; v_call: TRBV4-3; clone_size: .; cdr3_aa: CASSQGLAGGGELFF
j_call: TRBJ2-7; v_call: TRBV30; clone_size: .; cdr3_aa: CAWKGGRLYEQYF
j_call: TRBJ2-1; v_call: TRBV7-3; clone_size: .; cdr3_aa: CASSPGVLSYNEQFF
j_call: TRBJ2-1; v_call: TRBV25-1; clone_size: few; cdr3_aa: CASSGAAGGPDEQFF
j_call: TRBJ1-2; v_call: TRBV7-2; clone_size: .; cdr3_aa: CAEKPASRGYTF
j_call: TRBJ1-5; v_call: TRBV2; clone_size: .; cdr3_aa: CASSAETVHQPQHF
j_call: TRBJ2-1; v_call: TRBV3-1/TRBV3-2; clone_size: .; cdr3_aa: CASSQDQLAGGSLFNEQFF
j_call: TRBJ1-4; v_call: TRBV6-5; clone_size: .; cdr3_aa: CASSYSGPNEKLFF
j_call: TRBJ1-1; v_call: TRBV28; clone_size: .; cdr3_aa: CASTFRGVGAFF
j_call: TRBJ2-1; v_call: TRBV6-5; clone_size: .; cdr3_aa: CASRRSSGSYNEQFF
j_call: TRBJ1-6; v_call: TRBV27; clone_size: .; cdr3_aa: CASSFGTGSRSPLHF
j_call: TRBJ2-3; v_call: TRBV18; clone_size: .; cdr3_aa: CASSDGTGPTDTQYF
j_call: TRBJ2-5; v_call: TRBV24-1; clone_size: .; cdr3_aa: CATSDSGVELETQYF
j_call: TRBJ2-2; v_call: TRBV12-5; clone_size: .; cdr3_aa: CATRKTSAGELFF
j_call: TRBJ2-2; v_call: TRBV30; clone_size: .; cdr3_aa: CAWNRQAGELFF
j_call: TRBJ2-2; v_call: TRBV5-1; clone_size: .; cdr3_aa: CASSLAGSGGELFF
j_call: TRBJ2-7; v_call: TRBV2; clone_size: few; cdr3_aa: CASLGLAVSYEQYF
j_call: TRBJ2-5; v_call: TRBV2; clone_size: .; cdr3_aa: CASSEGTLAGGSYETQYF
j_call: TRBJ1-4; v_call: TRBV5-6; clone_size: few; cdr3_aa: CASSLEQGGEKLFF
j_call: TRBJ1-5; v_call: TRBV12-5; clone_size: .; cdr3_aa: CASGPNNQPQHF
j_call: TRBJ2-3; v_call: TRBV7-2; clone_size: .; cdr3_aa: CASSSRLAGATDTQYF